Listed here are 8 T cell receptor beta chains from one sample, sequenced in a study of blood T cell repertoires in COVID-19. Some clones are missing from TCRdb's copy, which holds only in-frame ones; the method was immunoSEQ multiplex PCR. Counted here are 60,000 to 65,000 clones, about 76% occurring once; the ten biggest clones make up roughly 5%. The sample taken for sequencing was peripheral blood. These receptors came from a human donor in a cohort sampled during active COVID-19.

The V gene is TRBV5-1, the J gene TRBJ2-2, with 10 positions matching TRBD2. The CDR3 sequence is 16 residues long. The trim removed 4 bases at V and 7 bases at J, leaving 10 bases unmatched. Germline CDR1 reads SGHRS; CDR2 reads YFSETQ. The CDR3 is CASSLGGLAQGGELFF. Written as DNA, the CDR3 is TGCGCCAGCAGCCTGGGGGGACTAGCGCAAGGCGGGGAGCTGTTTTTT.

The V and J genes are TRBV6-1 and TRBJ1-3; D uncertain. The CDR3 is 15 amino acids. Germline CDR1 is MNHNS and CDR2 is SASEGT. Trimming pared 2 bases from V and 0 bases from J, leaving 8 bases between. The CDR3 sequence is CASSEYRSSGNTIYF. The CDR3 DNA reads as TGTGCCAGCAGTGAATACAGAAGCTCTGGAAACACCATATATTTT.

The chain employs TRBV3-1 (or the pseudogene TRBV3-2) and TRBJ2-1; D not certain. V lost 1 base and J 7 bases, leaving 20 bases between the germline ends. The CDR3 is 17 amino acids. CDR1 is LGHDT, CDR2 YNNKEL, per germline (reference sequence). CDR3 amino acids: CASSQGVRRNMRNEQFF. The DNA of the CDR3 is TGTGCCAGCAGCCAAGGGGTTCGCCGGAATATGAGGAATGAGCAGTTCTTC.

The chain employs TRBV19 and TRBJ2-5, with TRBD1 as a possible D gene (5 bases). Germline CDR1 and CDR2: LNHDA and SQIVND (reference sequence). This CDR3 comprises 15 residues. Trimming took 0 bases from V and 5 from J, leaving 13 bases between them. The CDR3 reads CASSIDPGPRETQYF. CDR3 sequence (DNA): TGTGCCAGTAGTATAGACCCAGGGCCCCGGGAGACCCAGTACTTC. The complete variable domain, with remaining parts taken from reference TRBV19 and TRBJ2-5, reads DGGITQSPKYLFRKEGQNVTLSCEQNLNHDAMYWYRQDPGQGLRLIYYSQIVNDFQKGDIAEGYSVSREKKESFPLTVTSAQKNPTAFYLCASSIDPGPRETQYFGPGTRLLVL.

This clone was picked up a small number of times. This chain links TRBV7-2 with TRBJ2-6; 8 bases align to TRBD1. Trimming took 1 base from V and 3 from J; bases not matched to a gene: 8. Per the germline V gene, CDR1 is SGHTA and CDR2 is FQGNSA. This CDR3 contains 18 residues. CDR3 sequence (DNA): TGTGCCAGCAGCTTAGTCAGGACAGGGTCAAGTGGGGCCAACGTCCTGACTTTC. It codes for CASSLVRTGSSGANVLTF.

The rearrangement links TRBV3-1 (or the pseudogene TRBV3-2) to TRBJ1-1, with a weak D call TRBD1 (6 bases). This CDR3 region has 14 residues. Germline CDR1 LGHDT, CDR2 YNNKEL (reference sequence). Trimming shortened V by 1 base and J by 5 bases, and 11 bases separated the two germline ends. The CDR3 DNA is TGTGCCAGCAGCCAAGTACAGGGTTTAACTGAAGCTTTCTTT. As protein: CASSQVQGLTEAFF.

V and J are TRBV6-5 and TRBJ2-5; D is ambiguous. V was cut by 8 bases and J by 5 bases, with 9 bases left in between. Germline values: CDR1 MNHEY, CDR2 SVGAGI. CDR3 length equals 11 residues. For the CDR3, the DNA is TGTGCCAGCCTCGACTGGGAGACCCAGTACTTC. Translated: CASLDWETQYF.

The chain uses TRBV6-6 and TRBJ1-3; D uncertain. Trimming shortened V by 6 bases and J by 8 bases, and 14 bases separated the two germline ends. There are 13 residues in the CDR3. Per the germline V gene, CDR1 is MNHNY and CDR2 is SVGAGI (reference sequence). The CDR3 DNA is TGTGCCAGCAGCCCTCCAAATCGAGACACCATATATTTT. As protein: CASSPPNRDTIYF.